This T cell receptor (beta chain) was found in a study of molecular identifiers for immune sequencing clone quantification. General study points: A single cell's spiked Jurkat TCR RNA was reportedly detectable among one million naive cells.

Only a few counts were recorded for this clonotype. Its matching antigen is unknown. TCRdb re-called the PCR reads through MiXCR, storing one row per CDR3 protein. The table includes under 350,000 distinct CDR3 sequences, roughly a quarter detected once. This clonotype originated in a human donor in good health. Some libraries in this study had Jurkat cell RNA spiked in. The sample comprised naive CD8+ T cells from blood, with Jurkat cell RNA spiked in. Subset specified: FACS-sorted CD8+CD4-CCR7+CD45RA+ naive T cells.

The CDR3 sequence is CASSQDIGLAGVNEQFF. In nucleotides, the CDR3 is TGTGCCAGCAGCCAAGATATCGGGCTAGCGGGGGTGAATGAGCAGTTCTTC. The gene calls are TRBV14 and TRBJ2-1, with TRBD2 matching 10 bases. The trim removed 0 bases at V and 7 bases at J, leaving 9 bases unmatched. Germline CDR1 and CDR2: SGHDN and FVKESK. The CDR3 has 17 residues.